The present TCR beta chain was sequenced within a study of cytomegalovirus exposure and HLA in healthy donors. Germline V gives CDR1 SGHDT, CDR2 YYEEEE. CDR3 size: 14 residues. J gave up 12 bases and V 4 bases, and 10 bases lay outside the gene matches. The PCR ran on 60 Vbeta and 13 Jbeta primers. Sequencing was performed with immunoSEQ multiplex PCR; in TCRdb, only in-frame clones are kept and a portion is missing. The repertoire table contains about 51,000 clones. This TCR was recovered from a female donor in good health and CMV-seronegative. This chain joins TRBV5-6 and TRBJ2-4, with 10 nucleotides matching TRBD1. The material sequenced was PBMCs. The CDR3 DNA sequence: TGTGCCAGCAGCCGTCGACGATGGACAGGGGGTCAGTACTTC. Residues: CASSRRRWTGGQYF.